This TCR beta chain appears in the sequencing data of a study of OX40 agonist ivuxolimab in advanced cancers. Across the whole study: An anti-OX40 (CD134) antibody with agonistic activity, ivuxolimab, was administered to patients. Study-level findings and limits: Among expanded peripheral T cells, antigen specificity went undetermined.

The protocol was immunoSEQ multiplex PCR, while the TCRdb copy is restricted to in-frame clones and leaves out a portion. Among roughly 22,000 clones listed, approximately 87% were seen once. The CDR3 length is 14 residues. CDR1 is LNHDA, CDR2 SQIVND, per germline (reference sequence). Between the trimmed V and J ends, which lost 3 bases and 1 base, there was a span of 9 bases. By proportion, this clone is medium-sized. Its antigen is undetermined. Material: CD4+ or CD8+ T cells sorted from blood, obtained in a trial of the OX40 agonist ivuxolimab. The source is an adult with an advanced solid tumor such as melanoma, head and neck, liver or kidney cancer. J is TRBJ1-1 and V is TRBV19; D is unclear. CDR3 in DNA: TGTGCCAGTAGTATCTCGCCCGGGAACACTGAAGCTTTCTTT. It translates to CASSISPGNTEAFF.